This is a list of T cell receptor beta chains from one sample in a study of vaccination effects on CD4 cells after COVID-19. Measured with immunoSEQ multiplex PCR; TCRdb has only the in-frame clones, and not every one. The sample consists of roughly 56,000 clones, 60% to 85% of them appearing once. Antigens for these TCRs are unknown. Source: CD4+ T cells from PBMCs cultured without peptide, taken before COVID-19 vaccination. The receptors shown here come from a human donor who received a COVID-19 vaccine. Each CDR3 is given with its conserved first and last residue. D genes are given only for firm matches. Size is stated for part of the rows, as once, few or many counts, or as a class when the clone is expanded.

v_call: TRBV30; d_call: .; clone_size: once; j_call: TRBJ1-1; cdr3_nt: TGTGCCTGGAGTGCTAGGGGACTCAGGGACACTGAAGCTTTCTTT; cdr3_aa: CAWSARGLRDTEAFF
v_call: TRBV5-6; d_call: .; clone_size: .; j_call: TRBJ1-6; cdr3_nt: TGTGCCAGCAGCTTGAGACACTCCTCCTATAATTCACCCCTCCACTTT; cdr3_aa: CASSLRHSSYNSPLHF
v_call: TRBV11-2; d_call: .; clone_size: once; j_call: TRBJ2-1; cdr3_nt: TGTGCCAGCAGCTCGGGAAGTTGGCTAGCGATATATGAGCAGTTCTTC; cdr3_aa: CASSSGSWLAIYEQFF
v_call: TRBV6-5; d_call: .; clone_size: .; j_call: TRBJ2-3; cdr3_nt: TGTGCCAGCAGCTTTCGAACGGAGGATACGCAGTATTTT; cdr3_aa: CASSFRTEDTQYF
v_call: TRBV10-1; d_call: .; clone_size: .; j_call: TRBJ1-3; cdr3_nt: TGCGCCAGCGATGGGGCTGGAAACACCATATATTTT; cdr3_aa: CASDGAGNTIYF
v_call: TRBV5-1; d_call: TRBD1; clone_size: .; j_call: TRBJ2-3; cdr3_nt: TGCGCCAGCAGTCTAACAGGGGGGGATACGCAGTATTTT; cdr3_aa: CASSLTGGDTQYF
v_call: TRBV24-1; d_call: .; clone_size: once; j_call: TRBJ2-4; cdr3_nt: TGTGCCACCAGTGATTTGTCTCGAGGAGACATTCAGTACTTC; cdr3_aa: CATSDLSRGDIQYF
v_call: TRBV10-2; d_call: .; clone_size: .; j_call: TRBJ2-2; cdr3_nt: TGCGCCAGCAGTGAGTCGAAGTATAAGGGTTCAGGGTACAACACCGGGGAGCTGTTTTTT; cdr3_aa: CASSESKYKGSGYNTGELFF
v_call: TRBV5-1; d_call: TRBD2; clone_size: .; j_call: TRBJ2-5; cdr3_nt: TGCGCCAGCAGTGGTGCGGGGGGACAAGAGACCCAGTACTTC; cdr3_aa: CASSGAGGQETQYF
v_call: TRBV9; d_call: .; clone_size: .; j_call: TRBJ2-5; cdr3_nt: TGTGCCAGCAGCGGCGACCGGAGATGGGAGACCCAGTACTTC; cdr3_aa: CASSGDRRWETQYF
v_call: TRBV4-1; d_call: .; clone_size: few; j_call: TRBJ1-1; cdr3_nt: TGCGCCAGCAGCAATATCCGGGATTTTACTGAAGCTTTCTTT; cdr3_aa: CASSNIRDFTEAFF
v_call: TRBV29-1; d_call: TRBD1; clone_size: .; j_call: TRBJ2-5; cdr3_nt: TGCAGCGTTGCAGGGGGCGAGGAGACCCAGTACTTC; cdr3_aa: CSVAGGEETQYF
v_call: TRBV4-3; d_call: .; clone_size: once; j_call: TRBJ1-2; cdr3_nt: TGCGCCAGCAGCCAAGATGCCGGCTATGGCTACACCTTC; cdr3_aa: CASSQDAGYGYTF
v_call: TRBV5-1; d_call: TRBD2; clone_size: .; j_call: TRBJ2-2; cdr3_nt: TGCGCCAGCAGCCCTAGCGGGGGCACCGGGGAGCTGTTTTTT; cdr3_aa: CASSPSGGTGELFF
v_call: TRBV5-1; d_call: .; clone_size: .; j_call: TRBJ2-2; cdr3_nt: TGCGCCAGCAGCCGTTTAACAGGGACCTCTGTCACCGGGGAGCTGTTTTTT; cdr3_aa: CASSRLTGTSVTGELFF
v_call: TRBV7-2; d_call: .; clone_size: .; j_call: TRBJ2-3; cdr3_nt: TGTGCCAGCAGTCCCCCTGGACTCACAGATACGCAGTATTTT; cdr3_aa: CASSPPGLTDTQYF
v_call: TRBV5-1; d_call: .; clone_size: .; j_call: TRBJ2-2; cdr3_nt: TGCGCCAGCAGCTTGGATCAGGGCGGAGGCACCGGGGAGCTGTTTTTT; cdr3_aa: CASSLDQGGGTGELFF
v_call: TRBV4-2; d_call: .; clone_size: .; j_call: TRBJ1-5; cdr3_nt: TGTGCCAGCAGCCAAGGCCCCGGGACAAATAGCAATCAGCCCCAGCATTTT; cdr3_aa: CASSQGPGTNSNQPQHF
v_call: TRBV5-1; d_call: TRBD2; clone_size: .; j_call: TRBJ2-3; cdr3_nt: TGCGCCAGCAGCACTGGGAGCAGCGGGGTAACAGATACGCAGTATTTT; cdr3_aa: CASSTGSSGVTDTQYF
v_call: TRBV6-4; d_call: TRBD1; clone_size: .; j_call: TRBJ2-2; cdr3_nt: TGTGCCAGCAGAGCGGACAGGGTTGCTACCGGGGAGCTGTTTTTT; cdr3_aa: CASRADRVATGELFF
v_call: TRBV12-5; d_call: .; clone_size: .; j_call: TRBJ2-3; cdr3_nt: TGTGCTAGTGGCTCGGGCCTTCCCACAGATACGCAGTATTTT; cdr3_aa: CASGSGLPTDTQYF
v_call: TRBV10-3; d_call: TRBD1; clone_size: once; j_call: TRBJ2-5; cdr3_nt: TGTGCCATCAGTGCTCAGGGGGCTAGCACGGCGGAGACCCAGTACTTC; cdr3_aa: CAISAQGASTAETQYF
v_call: TRBV3-1/TRBV3-2; d_call: TRBD2; clone_size: .; j_call: TRBJ2-5; cdr3_nt: TGTGCCAGCAGAAACACTAAGAGGGGCACTAGCGGGGGGTTAGGGGAGACCCAGTACTTC; cdr3_aa: CASRNTKRGTSGGLGETQYF
v_call: TRBV7-2; d_call: .; clone_size: .; j_call: TRBJ2-1; cdr3_nt: TGTGCCAGCAGCTTACGGAGATGGAATGAGCAGTTCTTC; cdr3_aa: CASSLRRWNEQFF
v_call: TRBV9; d_call: .; clone_size: once; j_call: TRBJ2-4; cdr3_nt: TGTGCCAGCAGCGTAGACAGTTTCGAAGGGGCCAAAAACATTCAGTACTTC; cdr3_aa: CASSVDSFEGAKNIQYF
v_call: TRBV10-3; d_call: .; clone_size: .; j_call: TRBJ2-2; cdr3_nt: TGTGCCATACATCGGAGTAAGACGAACACCGGGGAGCTGTTTTTT; cdr3_aa: CAIHRSKTNTGELFF
v_call: TRBV12-5; d_call: TRBD1; clone_size: once; j_call: TRBJ1-2; cdr3_nt: TGTGCTAGTGGTTCACTCGACAGGGCCTATGGCTACACCTTC; cdr3_aa: CASGSLDRAYGYTF
v_call: TRBV29-1; d_call: TRBD1; clone_size: .; j_call: TRBJ2-5; cdr3_nt: TGCAGCGTTGAAGGTTCCCCGGACAGGGGGCGAATTGAGACCCAGTACTTC; cdr3_aa: CSVEGSPDRGRIETQYF
v_call: TRBV6-1; d_call: .; clone_size: few; j_call: TRBJ2-3; cdr3_nt: TGTGCCAGCAGTGAGGGTGGGGGGCCGGGAGATACGCAGTATTTT; cdr3_aa: CASSEGGGPGDTQYF